Given below is one TCR beta chain in context. Its antigen is still unknown. Nothing much larger sits one base from this clone, and base qualities are not available. Participants in the prospective study were aged roughly 18 to 100 years, lived in some 24 United States geographic areas, and enrolled through a virtual design. In the prospective study, participants were assigned to cohorts based on the clinical history participants reported in a screening survey and a study questionnaire. Recovered participants in ImmuneRACE Cohort 3 were defined by two consecutive negative NP/OP PCR tests, clearance by a healthcare professional, or resolution of symptoms. Each participant in the prospective study had whole blood, serum and a nasopharyngeal or oropharyngeal swab collected by mobile phlebotomists. Participants in the prospective study had the option to provide additional blood draws and questionnaires over a 2-month period. Blood samples from the prospective study were shipped frozen or at room temperature prior to DNA extraction.

This entry belongs to a study of blood T cell repertoires in COVID-19 (dated by TCRdb to between 2020 and 2021). At the level of the whole study: Samples from collaborators originated in the United States, Italy and Spain and spanned both the acute and convalescent phases of COVID-19. The repertoires were made available in a free public database intended to serve as a resource for research on the immune response to SARS-CoV-2. The dataset comprised deeply sampled blood TCRbeta repertoires from subjects exposed to, actively infected with, or recovered from COVID-19. Where available, HLA class I and class II types were obtained from metadata supplied by the sample provider rather than from assay-based typing. Samples came from the ongoing ImmuneRACE study (first 160 participants) plus 1,254 subjects from 6 global collaborators. The material from the prospective study consisted of cDNA or gDNA derived from T cells, B-cell-depleted T cells, or PBMCs. The sample metadata nearly always contained a de-identified subject ID, COVID-19 status, age in years and sex. Study-wide findings and limitations: How much clinical and demographic metadata was included differed by source and by participant, and the metadata was provided uncurated.

TCRbeta CDR3 regions were amplified from genomic DNA using the immunoSEQ Assay, a bias-controlled multiplex PCR. For the original study's pipeline: The number of nucleated cells in each sample was estimated by amplification of reference gene primers within the assay. Sequence reads were collapsed and filtered to measure the absolute abundance of every unique TCRbeta CDR3 rearrangement. For each sample, productive Simpson clonality was calculated by taking the square root of Simpson's diversity index across productive rearrangements. TCRdb carries this immuneACCESS record with in-frame sequences only. Its versions omit some clonotypes, under half of them owing to an unresolved V gene in the studies checked, with the rest unexplained. That table gives V, J and clone size, and the DNA gave D and trimming. This sample has over 150,000 clones in its table, and approximately 84% of those were observed once. The ten largest clones add up to about 3.5% of the sample.

Material: PBMCs or T cells enriched from blood (not recorded which). The sequence was collected from a woman aged 25 to 45 who had recovered from COVID-19.

The DNA reads TGTGCCAGCAGAGACTACAGGGTAGACGAAAAACTGTTTTTT. Its protein reads: CASRDYRVDEKLFF. The V and J genes are TRBV5-5 and TRBJ1-4; TRBD1 could be the D gene, as 6 bases match. From cysteine to phenylalanine, the CDR3 is 14 amino acids long. Here the CDR3 DNA is all that survives: 42 bases in frame from base 1. The germline ends are 16 bases apart after V is trimmed by 5 bases and J by 8 bases. According to the germline V gene (reference sequence), CDR1 reads SGHKS and CDR2 reads YYEKEE.